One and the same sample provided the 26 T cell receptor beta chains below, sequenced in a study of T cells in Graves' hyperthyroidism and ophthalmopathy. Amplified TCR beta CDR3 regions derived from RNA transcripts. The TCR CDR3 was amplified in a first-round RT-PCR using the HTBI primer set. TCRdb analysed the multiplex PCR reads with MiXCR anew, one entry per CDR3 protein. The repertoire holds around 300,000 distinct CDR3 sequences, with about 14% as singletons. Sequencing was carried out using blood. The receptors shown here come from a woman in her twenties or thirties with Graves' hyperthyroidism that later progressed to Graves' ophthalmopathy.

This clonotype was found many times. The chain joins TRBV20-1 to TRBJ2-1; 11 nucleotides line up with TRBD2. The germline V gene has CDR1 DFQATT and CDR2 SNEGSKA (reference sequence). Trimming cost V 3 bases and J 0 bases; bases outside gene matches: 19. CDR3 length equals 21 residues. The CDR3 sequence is CSARRGTSGESWTNSYNEQFF. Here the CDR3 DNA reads TGCAGTGCTAGGCGGGGGACTAGCGGCGAATCATGGACCAACTCCTACAATGAGCAGTTCTTC.

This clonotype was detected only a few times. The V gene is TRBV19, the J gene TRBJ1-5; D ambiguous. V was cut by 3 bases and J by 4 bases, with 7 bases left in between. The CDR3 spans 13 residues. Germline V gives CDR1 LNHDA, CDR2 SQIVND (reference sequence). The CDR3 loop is CASSMNRNQPQHF. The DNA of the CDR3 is TGTGCCAGTAGTATGAACCGAAATCAGCCCCAGCATTTT. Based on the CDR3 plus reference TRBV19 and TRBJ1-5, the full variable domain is DGGITQSPKYLFRKEGQNVTLSCEQNLNHDAMYWYRQDPGQGLRLIYYSQIVNDFQKGDIAEGYSVSREKKESFPLTVTSAQKNPTAFYLCASSMNRNQPQHFGDGTRLSIL.

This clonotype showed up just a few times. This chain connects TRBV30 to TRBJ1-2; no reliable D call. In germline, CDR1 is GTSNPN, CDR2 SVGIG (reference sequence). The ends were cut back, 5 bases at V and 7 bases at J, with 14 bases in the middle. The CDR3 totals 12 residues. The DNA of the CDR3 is TGTGCCTGGGATCCTTCGGAGGGTGGCTACACCTTC. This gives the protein CAWDPSEGGYTF.

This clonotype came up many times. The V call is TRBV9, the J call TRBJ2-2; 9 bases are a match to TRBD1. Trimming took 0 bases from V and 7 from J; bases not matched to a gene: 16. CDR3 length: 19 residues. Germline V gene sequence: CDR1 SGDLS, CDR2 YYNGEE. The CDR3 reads CASSVAGVFGTGSYGELFF. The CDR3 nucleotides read TGTGCCAGCAGCGTAGCGGGTGTATTCGGGACAGGGTCTTACGGGGAGCTGTTTTTT. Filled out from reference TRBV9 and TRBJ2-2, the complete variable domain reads DSGVTQTPKHLITATGQRVTLRCSPRSGDLSVYWYQQSLDQGLQFLIQYYNGEERAKGNILERFSAQQFPDLHSELNLSSLELGDSALYFCASSVAGVFGTGSYGELFFGEGSRLTVL.

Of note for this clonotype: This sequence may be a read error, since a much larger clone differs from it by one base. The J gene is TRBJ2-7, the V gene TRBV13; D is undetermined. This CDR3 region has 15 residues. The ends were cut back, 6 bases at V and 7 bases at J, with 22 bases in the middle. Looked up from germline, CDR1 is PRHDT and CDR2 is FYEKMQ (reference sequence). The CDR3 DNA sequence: TGTGCCAGCAGTTATAGTGGCCGACGCCTCGGGGAGCAGTACTTC. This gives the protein CASSYSGRRLGEQYF.

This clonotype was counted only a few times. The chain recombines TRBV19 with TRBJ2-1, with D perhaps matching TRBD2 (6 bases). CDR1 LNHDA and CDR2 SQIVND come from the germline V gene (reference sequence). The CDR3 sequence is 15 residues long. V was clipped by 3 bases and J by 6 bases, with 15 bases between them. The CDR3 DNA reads TGTGCCAGTAGTATGGTTGGCGGGATACGCAATGAGCAGTTCTTC. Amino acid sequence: CASSMVGGIRNEQFF. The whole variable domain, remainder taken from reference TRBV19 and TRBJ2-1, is DGGITQSPKYLFRKEGQNVTLSCEQNLNHDAMYWYRQDPGQGLRLIYYSQIVNDFQKGDIAEGYSVSREKKESFPLTVTSAQKNPTAFYLCASSMVGGIRNEQFFGPGTRLTVL.

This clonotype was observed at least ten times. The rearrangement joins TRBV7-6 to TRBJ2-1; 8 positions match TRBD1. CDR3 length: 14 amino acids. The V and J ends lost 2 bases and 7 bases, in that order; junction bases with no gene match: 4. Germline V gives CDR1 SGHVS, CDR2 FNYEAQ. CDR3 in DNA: TGTGCCAGCAGCTTACTGGACAGGGTAAATGAGCAGTTCTTC. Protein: CASSLLDRVNEQFF.

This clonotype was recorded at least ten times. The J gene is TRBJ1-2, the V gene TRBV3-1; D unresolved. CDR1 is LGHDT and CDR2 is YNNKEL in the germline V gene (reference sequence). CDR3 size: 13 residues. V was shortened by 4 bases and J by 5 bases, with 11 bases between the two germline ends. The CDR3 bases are TGTGCCAGCAGCCCCGTCTCAGAATATGGCTACACCTTC. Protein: CASSPVSEYGYTF.

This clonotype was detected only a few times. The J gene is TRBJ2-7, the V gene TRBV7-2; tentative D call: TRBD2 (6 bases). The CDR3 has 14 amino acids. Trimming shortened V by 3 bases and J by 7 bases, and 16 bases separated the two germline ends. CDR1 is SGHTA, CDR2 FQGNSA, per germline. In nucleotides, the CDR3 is TGTGCCAGCAGCTTCGCGGAGGGACCCCATGAGCAGTACTTC. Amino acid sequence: CASSFAEGPHEQYF.

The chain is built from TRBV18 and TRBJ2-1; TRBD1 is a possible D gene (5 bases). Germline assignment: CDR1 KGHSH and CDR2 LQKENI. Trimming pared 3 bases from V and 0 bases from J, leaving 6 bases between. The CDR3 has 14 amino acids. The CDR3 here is CASSPQGSYNEQFF. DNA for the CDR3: TGTGCCAGCTCACCGCAGGGCTCCTACAATGAGCAGTTCTTC.

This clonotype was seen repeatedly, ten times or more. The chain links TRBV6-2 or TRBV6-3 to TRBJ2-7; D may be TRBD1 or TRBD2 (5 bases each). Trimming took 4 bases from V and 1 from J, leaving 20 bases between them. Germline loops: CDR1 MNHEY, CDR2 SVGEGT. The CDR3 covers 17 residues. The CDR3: CASSLTIGAGLSYEQYF. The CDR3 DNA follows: TGTGCCAGCAGTTTGACCATTGGGGCGGGCTTATCCTACGAGCAGTACTTC.

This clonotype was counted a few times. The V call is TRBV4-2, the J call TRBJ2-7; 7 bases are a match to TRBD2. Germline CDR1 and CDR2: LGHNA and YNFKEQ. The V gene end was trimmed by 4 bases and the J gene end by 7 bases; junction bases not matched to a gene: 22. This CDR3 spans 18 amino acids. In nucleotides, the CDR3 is TGTGCCAGCAGCCCCGGAGGGGAGGGGAAGGAGATCCCTTGGGAGCAGTACTTC. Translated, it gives CASSPGGEGKEIPWEQYF.

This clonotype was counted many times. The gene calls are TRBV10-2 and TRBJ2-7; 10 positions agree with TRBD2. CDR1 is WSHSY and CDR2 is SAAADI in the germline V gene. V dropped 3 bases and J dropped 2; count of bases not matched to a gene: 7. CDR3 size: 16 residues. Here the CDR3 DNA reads TGCGCCAGCAGTGACCTAGCGGGAGAAAGCCCCTACGAGCAGTACTTC. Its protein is CASSDLAGESPYEQYF.

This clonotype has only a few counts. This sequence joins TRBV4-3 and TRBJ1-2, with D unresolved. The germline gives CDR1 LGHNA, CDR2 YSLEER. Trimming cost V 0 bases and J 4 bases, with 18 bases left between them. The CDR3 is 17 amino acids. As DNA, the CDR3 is TGCGCCAGCAGCCAAGATTATGGACTCCCCGGGCGCTATGGCTACACCTTC. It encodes CASSQDYGLPGRYGYTF.

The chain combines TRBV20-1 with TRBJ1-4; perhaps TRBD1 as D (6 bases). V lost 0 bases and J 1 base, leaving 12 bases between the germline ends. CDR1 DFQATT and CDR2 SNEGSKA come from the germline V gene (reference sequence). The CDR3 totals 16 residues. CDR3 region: CSARDIRGGTNEKLFF. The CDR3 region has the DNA TGCAGTGCTAGAGATATAAGGGGGGGAACTAATGAAAAACTGTTTTTT.

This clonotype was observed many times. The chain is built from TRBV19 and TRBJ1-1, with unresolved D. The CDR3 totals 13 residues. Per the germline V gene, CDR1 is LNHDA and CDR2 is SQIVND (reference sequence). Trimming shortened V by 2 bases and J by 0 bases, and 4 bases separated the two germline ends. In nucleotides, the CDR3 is TGTGCCAGTAGTATAAGTCTGAACACTGAAGCTTTCTTT. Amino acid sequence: CASSISLNTEAFF.

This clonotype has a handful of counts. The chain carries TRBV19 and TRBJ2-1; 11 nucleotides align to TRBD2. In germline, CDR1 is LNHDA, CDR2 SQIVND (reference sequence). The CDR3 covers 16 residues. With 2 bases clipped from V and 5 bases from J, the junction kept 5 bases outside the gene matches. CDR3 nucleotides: TGTGCCAGTAGTATAATAGCGGGAGGGCCGGACAATGAGCAGTTCTTC. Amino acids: CASSIIAGGPDNEQFF.

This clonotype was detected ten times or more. The CDR3 spells CASSLELSSYGYTF. The CDR3 DNA sequence: TGTGCCAGCAGCTTAGAGTTGAGTAGCTATGGCTACACCTTC. The chain couples TRBV7-2 to TRBJ1-2; D gene ambiguous. This CDR3 is 14 amino acids long. In germline, CDR1 is SGHTA, CDR2 FQGNSA. Trimming stripped 1 base from V and 4 bases from J, with 10 bases between. The full variable domain, with the rest looked up from reference TRBV7-2 and TRBJ1-2, is GAGVSQSPSNKVTEKGKDVELRCDPISGHTALYWYRQSLGQGLEFLIYFQGNSAPDKSGLPSDRFSAERTGGSVSTLTIQRTQQEDSAVYLCASSLELSSYGYTFGSGTRLTVV.

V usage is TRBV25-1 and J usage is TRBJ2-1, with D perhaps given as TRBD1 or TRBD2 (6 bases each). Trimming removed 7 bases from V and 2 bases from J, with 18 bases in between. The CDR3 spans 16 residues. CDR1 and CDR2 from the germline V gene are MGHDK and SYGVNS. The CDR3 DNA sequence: TGTGCCAGCAATCCCTCCCCGGGGGCCCCCTACAATGAGCAGTTCTTC. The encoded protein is CASNPSPGAPYNEQFF.

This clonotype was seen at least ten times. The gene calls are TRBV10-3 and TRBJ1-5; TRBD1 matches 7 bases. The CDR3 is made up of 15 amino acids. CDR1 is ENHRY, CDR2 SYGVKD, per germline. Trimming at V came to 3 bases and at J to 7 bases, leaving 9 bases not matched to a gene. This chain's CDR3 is CAISDKQGLGQPQHF. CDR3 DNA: TGTGCCATCAGTGACAAACAGGGGTTGGGACAGCCCCAGCATTTT.

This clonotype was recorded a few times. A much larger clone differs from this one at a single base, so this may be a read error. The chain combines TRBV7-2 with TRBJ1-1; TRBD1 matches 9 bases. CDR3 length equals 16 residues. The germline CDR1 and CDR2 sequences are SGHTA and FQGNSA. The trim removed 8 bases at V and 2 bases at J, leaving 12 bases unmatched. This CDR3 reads CASGTQGDRANTEAFF. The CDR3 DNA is TGTGCCAGCGGCACCCAGGGGGACAGGGCAAACACTGAAGCTTTCTTT.

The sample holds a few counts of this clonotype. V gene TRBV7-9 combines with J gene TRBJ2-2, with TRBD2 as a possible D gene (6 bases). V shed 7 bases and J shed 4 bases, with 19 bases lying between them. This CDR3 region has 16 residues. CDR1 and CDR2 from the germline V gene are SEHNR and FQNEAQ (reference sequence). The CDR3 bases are TGTGCCAGCACTATAGTTGGAGGGTGGAGCACCGGGGAGCTGTTTTTT. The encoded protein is CASTIVGGWSTGELFF.

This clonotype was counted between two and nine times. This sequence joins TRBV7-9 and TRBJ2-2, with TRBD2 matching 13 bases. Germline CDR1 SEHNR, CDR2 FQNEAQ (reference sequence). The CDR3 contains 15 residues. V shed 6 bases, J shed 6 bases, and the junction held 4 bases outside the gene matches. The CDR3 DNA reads TGTGCCAGCAGACAACTAGCGGGAGGGTCCGGGGAGCTGTTTTTT. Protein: CASRQLAGGSGELFF.

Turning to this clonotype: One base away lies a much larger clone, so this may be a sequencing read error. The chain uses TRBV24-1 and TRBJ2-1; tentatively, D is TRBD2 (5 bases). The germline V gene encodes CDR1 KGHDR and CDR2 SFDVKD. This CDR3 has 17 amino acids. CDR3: CATSDPRAASSYNGQFF. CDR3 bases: TGTGCCACCAGTGACCCCAGAGCGGCTAGCTCCTACAATGGGCAGTTCTTC.

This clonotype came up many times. CDR3 protein: CASSYRVNIQYF. CDR3 bases: TGTGCCAGCAGTTACAGGGTGAACATTCAGTACTTC. V usage is TRBV28 and J usage is TRBJ2-4, with TRBD1 as a possible D gene (6 bases). From germline, CDR1 is MDHEN and CDR2 SYDVKM. The CDR3 totals 12 residues. Trimming took 4 bases from V and 7 from J, leaving 8 bases between them.

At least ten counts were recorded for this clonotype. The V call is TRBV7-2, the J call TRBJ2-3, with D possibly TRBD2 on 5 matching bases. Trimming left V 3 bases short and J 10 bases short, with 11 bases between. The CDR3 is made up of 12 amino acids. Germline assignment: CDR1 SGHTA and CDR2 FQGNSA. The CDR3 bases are TGTGCCAGCAGCTTGACTATTTTTTCGCAGTATTTT. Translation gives CASSLTIFSQYF.